The rows below give T cell receptor beta chains drawn from one sample of a study of blood T cells in healthy people across ages. TCRdb re-called the 5' RACE reads through MiXCR, storing one row per CDR3 protein. Of 600,000 or so distinct CDR3 sequences in the sample, around 48% were seen once. The sequenced material came from blood. The receptors shown here come from a man older than 75 in good health. The CDR3 runs from the conserved cysteine through the conserved F or W. Fields, in order: D gene, V gene, CDR3 protein. D genes are given only for firm matches.

D: TRBD2; V: TRBV7-2; CDR3: CASSRTSGGAWTQYF
D: TRBD2; V: TRBV5-6; CDR3: CASSLVIAGNYEQYF
D: NA; V: TRBV7-6; CDR3: CASSLVAPSSADTQYF
D: NA; V: TRBV20-1; CDR3: CSARNRRALSTDTQYF
D: NA; V: TRBV7-7; CDR3: CASSPSPGNEQFF
D: NA; V: TRBV29-1; CDR3: CSVQDFYEQYF
D: NA; V: TRBV27; CDR3: CASSTDRRIYEQYF
D: TRBD1; V: TRBV20-1; CDR3: CSARDFRLGTGVFTDTQYF
D: NA; V: TRBV10-3; CDR3: CAIRDNPNTGELFF
D: TRBD2; V: TRBV18; CDR3: CASSPGLGTSSTDTQYF
D: NA; V: TRBV6-2/TRBV6-3; CDR3: CASSRPGPSSYNSPLHF
D: TRBD2; V: TRBV20-1; CDR3: CSARRGVAGGSYEQYF
D: NA; V: TRBV29-1; CDR3: CSVDGGETQYF
D: NA; V: TRBV15; CDR3: CATSSRRDPIGNQPQHF
D: TRBD2; V: TRBV4-1; CDR3: CASSQVYQTSGGRNEQFF
D: NA; V: TRBV6-6; CDR3: CASSQSRTEAFF
D: NA; V: TRBV9; CDR3: CASSVDHSRNNEQFF
D: NA; V: TRBV29-1; CDR3: CSVQTGWDQPQHF
D: TRBD2; V: TRBV7-2; CDR3: CASRDITGTSEETQYF
D: TRBD2; V: TRBV4-1; CDR3: CASSPTGGTRLYNEQFF
D: NA; V: TRBV4-2; CDR3: CASRPAGYNEQFF
D: NA; V: TRBV7-2; CDR3: CASSLDFQETQYF
D: NA; V: TRBV30; CDR3: CAWSVLRDEQYF
D: NA; V: TRBV29-1; CDR3: CSAEGDPEGKLFF
D: NA; V: TRBV20-1; CDR3: CSVGGDLPDTQYF
D: NA; V: TRBV12-3/TRBV12-4; CDR3: CASSLGVEQPQHF
D: NA; V: TRBV12-3/TRBV12-4; CDR3: CASSPPKGSGYGYTF
D: NA; V: TRBV9; CDR3: CASSDGTLNEQFF
D: NA; V: TRBV6-6; CDR3: CASSYGQSYGYTF
D: NA; V: TRBV5-1; CDR3: CASSLGQSLSEFQYF
D: NA; V: TRBV4-3; CDR3: CASSQASRTDTQYF
D: NA; V: TRBV29-1; CDR3: CSVSRSGTSYEQYF
D: TRBD1; V: TRBV18; CDR3: CASSAQPGQLANEQFF
D: NA; V: TRBV30; CDR3: CAWSKTGVVAFF
D: NA; V: TRBV7-9; CDR3: CASSFSGPRGYTF
D: NA; V: TRBV6-5; CDR3: CASSWGYPDTEVFF
D: NA; V: TRBV5-5; CDR3: CASSFSGLPENGYTF
D: NA; V: TRBV6-6; CDR3: CASSYDPAQGYTF
D: TRBD2; V: TRBV20-1; CDR3: CSAFPPRGGYNEQFF
D: NA; V: TRBV7-2; CDR3: CASSLAPHNEQFF
D: TRBD1; V: TRBV14; CDR3: CASSLGGPVDNEQFF
D: TRBD2; V: TRBV20-1; CDR3: CSARDFAGGNTYEQYF
D: NA; V: TRBV28; CDR3: CASTPPRGTQYF
D: NA; V: TRBV2; CDR3: CARHRRDPSGTQYF
D: TRBD2; V: TRBV5-1; CDR3: CASSLGLAGGHEQYF
D: TRBD1; V: TRBV20-1; CDR3: CSARTGGAQTQYF
D: NA; V: TRBV10-2; CDR3: CASGRAQATDTQYF
D: TRBD2; V: TRBV4-2; CDR3: CASRMSMASGYNEQFF
D: NA; V: TRBV4-1; CDR3: CASSHTGLGIGELFF
D: TRBD1; V: TRBV5-1; CDR3: CASSTTGTGVCVQYF
D: NA; V: TRBV7-9; CDR3: CASSLRGPDTQYF
D: TRBD2; V: TRBV6-2/TRBV6-3; CDR3: CASSLTAGATGELFF
D: TRBD1; V: TRBV7-9; CDR3: CASSARQGSTGELFF
D: NA; V: TRBV27; CDR3: CASNNVGYEQYF